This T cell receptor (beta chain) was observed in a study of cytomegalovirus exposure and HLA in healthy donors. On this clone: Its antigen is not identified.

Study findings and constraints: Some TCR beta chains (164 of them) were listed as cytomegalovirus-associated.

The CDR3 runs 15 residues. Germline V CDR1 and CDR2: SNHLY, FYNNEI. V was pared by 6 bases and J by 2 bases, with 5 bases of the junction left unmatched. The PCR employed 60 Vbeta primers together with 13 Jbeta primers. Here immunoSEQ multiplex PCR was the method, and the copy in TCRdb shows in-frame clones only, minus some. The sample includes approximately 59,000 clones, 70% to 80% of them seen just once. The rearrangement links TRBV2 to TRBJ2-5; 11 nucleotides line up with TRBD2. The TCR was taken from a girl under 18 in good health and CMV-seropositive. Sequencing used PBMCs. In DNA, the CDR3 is TGTGCCAGCAGCCTTAGCGGGGGGGCTCAAGAGACCCAGTACTTC. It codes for CASSLSGGAQETQYF.